This T cell receptor beta chain was sequenced for a study of graft-versus-host responses after intestinal transplantation. Study context: Multivisceral, liver-intestinal, or isolated intestinal transplants were performed in recipients. Induction using anti-thymocyte globulin, followed by tacrolimus and steroids for about 3 years, was given to all recipients.

Remarks on this clone: Its specificity is unknown.

TCRdb's table, derived via immunoSEQ multiplex PCR, lists solely in-frame clones and lacks some. In the table there are about 120,000 clones, about nine tenths of which are singletons. The source of this sequence is a human donor who received an intestinal transplant. The source was unstimulated CD4+ T cells sorted from spleen or lymph node cells, collected before intestinal transplant.

CDR3 amino acids: CASSSRERGGEQFF. The CDR3 DNA is TGTGCCAGCAGCTCCCGAGAGCGCGGCGGGGAGCAGTTCTTC. The gene calls are TRBV11-3 and TRBJ2-1; D is perhaps TRBD2 (5 bases). The V end lost 4 bases, the J end lost 10 bases, and 17 bases lay between the germline ends. This CDR3 spans 14 amino acids. Germline V CDR1 and CDR2: SGHNT, YENEEA.